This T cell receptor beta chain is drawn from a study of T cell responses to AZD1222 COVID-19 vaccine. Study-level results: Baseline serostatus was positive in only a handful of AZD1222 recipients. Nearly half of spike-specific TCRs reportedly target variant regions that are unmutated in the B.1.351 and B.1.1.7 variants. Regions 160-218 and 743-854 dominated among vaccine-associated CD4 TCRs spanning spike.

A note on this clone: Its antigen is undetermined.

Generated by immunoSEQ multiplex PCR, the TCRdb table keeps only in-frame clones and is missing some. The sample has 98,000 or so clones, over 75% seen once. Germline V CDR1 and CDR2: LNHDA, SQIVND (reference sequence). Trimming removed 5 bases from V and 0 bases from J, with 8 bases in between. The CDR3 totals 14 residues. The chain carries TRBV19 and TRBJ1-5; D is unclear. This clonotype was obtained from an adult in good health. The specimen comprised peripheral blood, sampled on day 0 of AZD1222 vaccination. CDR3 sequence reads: CASSGYLSNQPQHF. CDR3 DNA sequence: TGTGCCAGTAGTGGGTACCTTAGCAATCAGCCCCAGCATTTT.